Shown below are 24 T cell receptor beta chains from a single sample sequenced in a study of blood T cell repertoires in COVID-19. Assay: immunoSEQ multiplex PCR; the TCRdb copy retains only in-frame clones and omits some. The sample lists around 20,000 clones; approximately 88% were seen once. Sequenced sample: peripheral blood. All receptors come from a human donor in a cohort sampled during active COVID-19. The donor label of this sample is uncertain.

The chain couples TRBV7-9 to TRBJ1-4; 8 nucleotides match TRBD1. The CDR3 loop spans 19 amino acids. Trimming cost V 4 bases and J 0 bases; bases outside gene matches: 13. Germline assignment: CDR1 SEHNR and CDR2 FQNEAQ (reference sequence). The CDR3: CASSWGLTGEGTTNEKLFF. The CDR3 DNA reads as TGTGCCAGCAGCTGGGGTTTGACAGGGGAGGGGACAACTAATGAAAAACTGTTTTTT.

This chain links TRBV10-3 with TRBJ1-6; D gene ambiguous. The CDR3 consists of 14 residues. Germline CDR1 reads ENHRY; CDR2 reads SYGVKD. Trimming took off 3 bases at V and 7 bases at J, with 10 bases between the two ends. The CDR3 region is CAISEGARNSPLHF. CDR3 DNA sequence: TGTGCCATCAGTGAAGGAGCCAGAAATTCACCCCTCCACTTT.

This chain connects TRBV21-1 to TRBJ2-7; TRBD2 is taken as the D call from the table, unchecked against the DNA. TRBV21-1 is listed as a pseudogene. CDR3 size: 12 residues. Here the CDR3 reads CASSRDKYEQYF. CDR3 nucleotide sequence: TGTGCCAGCAGTCGGGATAAATACGAGCAGTACTTC.

The V call is TRBV29-1, the J call TRBJ2-1; D remains ambiguous. CDR3 length equals 13 residues. The V gene lost 4 bases and the J gene lost 7 bases, with 14 bases spanning the gap. Germline CDR1 reads SQVTM; CDR2 reads ANQGSEA. The CDR3, as DNA: TGCAGCGTTGGAATCCGATATCGGAATGAGCAGTTCTTC. Amino acids: CSVGIRYRNEQFF.

The genes are TRBV29-1 and TRBJ2-7; 8 bases match TRBD1. V shed 7 bases and J 7 bases; nucleotides not matched to a gene: 15. This CDR3 has 14 amino acids. Germline CDR1 is SQVTM and CDR2 is ANQGSEA. This CDR3 is CSAGTGGNEREQYF. The CDR3 DNA reads TGCAGCGCTGGGACAGGCGGCAACGAGCGGGAGCAGTACTTC.

The V and J genes are TRBV25-1 and TRBJ2-3; a possible D gene is TRBD1 (5 bases). The CDR3 is 13 amino acids. CDR1 is MGHDK and CDR2 is SYGVNS in the germline V gene. Trimming shortened V by 8 bases and J by 1 base, and 10 bases separated the two germline ends. The CDR3 DNA follows: TGTGCCAGCTCCCTACAGGGCACAGATACGCAGTATTTT. It codes for CASSLQGTDTQYF.

By frequency in the sample, this clone is medium-sized. V usage is TRBV7-9 and J usage is TRBJ2-1; 15 positions match TRBD2. There are 18 residues in the CDR3. J was trimmed by 8 bases and V by 3 bases; bases with no gene match: 11. Germline CDR1 is SEHNR and CDR2 is FQNEAQ (reference sequence). This CDR3 reads CASSFPTRTSGRVDEQFF. CDR3 bases: TGTGCCAGCAGCTTTCCGACTCGGACTAGCGGGAGGGTGGATGAGCAGTTCTTC. The full variable domain, its missing parts supplied by reference TRBV7-9 and TRBJ2-1, is DTGVSQNPRHKITKRGQNVTFRCDPISEHNRLYWYRQTLGQGPEFLTYFQNEAQLEKSRLLSDRFSAERPKGSFSTLEIQRTEQGDSAMYLCASSFPTRTSGRVDEQFFGPGTRLTVL.

This chain uses TRBV3-1 (or the pseudogene TRBV3-2) with TRBJ2-1, with TRBD2 matching 7 bases. The CDR3 sequence is 17 residues long. The germline gives CDR1 LGHDT, CDR2 YNNKEL (reference sequence). Losses at the gene ends were 0 bases for V and 7 bases for J; bases not matched to a gene: 12. CDR3 region: CASSQDALRELKNEQFF. CDR3 in DNA: TGTGCCAGCAGCCAAGATGCCCTGCGGGAGTTAAAGAATGAGCAGTTCTTC.

This clone occurred a few times. V and J are TRBV28 and TRBJ1-6; D is perhaps TRBD1 (5 bases). The germline V gene has CDR1 MDHEN and CDR2 SYDVKM. V gave up 3 bases and J gave up 7 bases, with 10 bases separating them. The CDR3 length is 14 residues. CDR3 sequence reads: CASSLGGTNSPLHF. CDR3 nucleotides: TGTGCCAGCAGTTTGGGGGGAACGAATTCACCCCTCCACTTT. Complete variable domain (other parts from reference TRBV28 and TRBJ1-6): DVKVTQSSRYLVKRTGEKVFLECVQDMDHENMFWYRQDPGLGLRLIYFSYDVKMKEKGDIPEGYSVSREKKERFSLILESASTNQTSMYLCASSLGGTNSPLHFGNGTRLTVT.

The chain recombines TRBV10-3 with TRBJ1-4, with a tentative D call TRBD1 (5 bases). V lost 6 bases and J lost 8, with 16 bases in between. The CDR3 is made up of 14 amino acids. CDR1 and CDR2 (germline): ENHRY, SYGVKD. The DNA for the CDR3 is TGTGCCATCAGGGCCGACAGTAAGGACGAAAAACTGTTTTTT. Protein: CAIRADSKDEKLFF.

The V call is TRBV7-3, the J call TRBJ1-1; D not resolved. The germline CDR1 and CDR2 sequences are SGHTA and FQGTGA. V shed 4 bases and J shed 2 bases, with 8 bases lying between them. The CDR3 extends over 13 amino acids. The CDR3 bases are TGTGCCAGCAGCTCATCTAGTAACACTGAAGCTTTCTTT. Protein sequence: CASSSSSNTEAFF. Using reference TRBV7-3 and TRBJ1-1 for the parts outside the CDR3, the full variable domain is GAGVSQTPSNKVTEKGKYVELRCDPISGHTALYWYRQSLGQGPEFLIYFQGTGAADDSGLPNDRFFAVRPEGSVSTLKIQRTERGDSAVYLCASSSSSNTEAFFGQGTRLTVV.

In this sample, this clone turned up a few times. The chain recombines TRBV18 with TRBJ2-1; D not certain. CDR3 size: 14 residues. V was shortened by 1 base and J by 4 bases, with 8 bases between the two germline ends. CDR1 is KGHSH and CDR2 is LQKENI in the germline V gene. The CDR3 is CASSPRVAYNEQFF. The CDR3 nucleotides read TGTGCCAGCTCACCACGGGTAGCATACAATGAGCAGTTCTTC.

The DNA of the CDR3 is TGTGCCAGCTCACCGTCAGCCTACAATGAGCAGTTCTTC. This encodes CASSPSAYNEQFF. The chain links TRBV18 to TRBJ2-1; D call uncertain. This CDR3 is 13 amino acids long. In germline, CDR1 is KGHSH, CDR2 LQKENI. The germline V and J ends were trimmed by 3 bases and 2 bases, with 5 bases remaining between them. Looking up the rest from reference TRBV18 and TRBJ2-1 gives the full variable domain: NAGVMQNPRHLVRRRGQEARLRCSPMKGHSHVYWYRQLPEEGLKFMVYLQKENIIDESGMPKERFSAEFPKEGPSILRIQQVVRGDSAAYFCASSPSAYNEQFFGPGTRLTVL.

This chain uses TRBV30 with TRBJ1-4, with TRBD1 matching 7 bases. CDR1 and CDR2 from the germline V gene are GTSNPN and SVGIG (reference sequence). V shed 3 bases, J shed 0 bases, and the junction held 10 bases outside the gene matches. The CDR3 has 17 residues. The CDR3 here is CAWRIQGILATNEKLFF. The CDR3 DNA sequence: TGTGCCTGGAGAATACAGGGGATATTGGCAACTAATGAAAAACTGTTTTTT.

The chain carries TRBV7-3 and TRBJ2-6, with TRBD2 matching over 7 bases. Trimming cost V 0 bases and J 2 bases; bases outside gene matches: 1. The CDR3 extends over 16 amino acids. CDR1 is SGHTA and CDR2 is FQGTGA in the germline V gene. CDR3 sequence reads: CASSLTGRAGANVLTF. CDR3 nucleotide sequence: TGTGCCAGCAGCTTAACGGGGAGGGCTGGGGCCAACGTCCTGACTTTC.

The chain carries TRBV6-5 and TRBJ2-7; D remains ambiguous. V was pared by 0 bases and J by 0 bases, with 6 bases between. This CDR3 region has 14 residues. Looked up from germline, CDR1 is MNHEY and CDR2 is SVGAGI. The CDR3 nucleotides are TGTGCCAGCAGTTACTCCTGGAGCTCCTACGAGCAGTACTTC. Protein: CASSYSWSSYEQYF.

V and J are TRBV30 and TRBJ2-1; 11 bases are shared with TRBD2. J lost 4 bases, V lost 0 bases, and 11 bases had no gene match. The CDR3 is made up of 18 amino acids. The germline gives CDR1 GTSNPN, CDR2 SVGIG (reference sequence). CDR3 DNA: TGTGCCTGGAGTGTTACGTGGGGTCTAGCGGGAGGTTACAATGAGCAGTTCTTC. This sequence encodes CAWSVTWGLAGGYNEQFF.

The chain links TRBV6-2 or TRBV6-3 to TRBJ2-1; 10 nucleotides line up with TRBD2. The CDR3 covers 15 residues. Looked up from germline, CDR1 is MNHEY and CDR2 is SVGEGT. J gave up 9 bases and V 2 bases, and 7 bases lay outside the gene matches. CDR3: CASSYLAGASVEQFF. The CDR3 coding sequence is TGTGCCAGCAGTTACCTAGCGGGAGCATCGGTTGAGCAGTTCTTC.

The chain combines TRBV7-2 with TRBJ2-2; 7 bases fit TRBD2. The germline V gene encodes CDR1 SGHTA and CDR2 FQGNSA. Losses at the gene ends were 5 bases for V and 7 bases for J; bases not matched to a gene: 19. The CDR3 is made up of 18 amino acids. CDR3: CASSLRRAGDGGIGELFF. The CDR3 DNA is TGTGCCAGCAGCCTCAGGAGGGCGGGGGATGGGGGGATCGGGGAGCTGTTTTTT.

For the CDR3, the DNA is TGTGCCAGCAGTGACCCCAACGGGGGGCGCGGGACCCAGTACTTC. It yields the protein CASSDPNGGRGTQYF. The genes are TRBV25-1 and TRBJ2-5, with TRBD2 as a possible D gene (7 bases). The CDR3 has 15 amino acids. Trimming left V 3 bases short and J 7 bases short, with 18 bases between. Germline V gene sequence: CDR1 MGHDK, CDR2 SYGVNS.

The sample holds a few counts of this clone. In nucleotides, the CDR3 is TGCAGCGTAGGTCCAGGGGACGACTATGGCTACACCTTC. Protein product: CSVGPGDDYGYTF. V and J are TRBV29-1 and TRBJ1-2, with a weak D call TRBD1 (6 bases). The CDR3 totals 13 residues. V was shortened by 6 bases and J by 3 bases, with 14 bases between the two germline ends. Germline CDR1 is SQVTM and CDR2 is ANQGSEA. The full variable domain, with the rest looked up from reference TRBV29-1 and TRBJ1-2, is SAVISQKPSRDICQRGTSLTIQCQVDSQVTMMFWYRQQPGQSLTLIATANQGSEATYESGFVIDKFPISRPNLTFSTLTVSNMSPEDSSIYLCSVGPGDDYGYTFGSGTRLTVV.

The chain carries TRBV11-2 and TRBJ1-2; TRBD1 agrees at 9 bases. Germline V CDR1 and CDR2: SGHAT, FQNNGV. V was pared by 0 bases and J by 3 bases, with 5 bases of the junction left unmatched. This CDR3 has 16 amino acids. CDR3 DNA: TGTGCCAGCAGCTTAGATCGACAGGGGGGCTACTATGGCTACACCTTC. It codes for CASSLDRQGGYYGYTF.

This chain uses TRBV19 with TRBJ2-3, with 11 bases fitting TRBD2. V gave up 5 bases and J gave up 0 bases; unmatched junction bases: 7. This CDR3 is built from 17 residues. The germline V gene has CDR1 LNHDA and CDR2 SQIVND (reference sequence). The CDR3 protein is CASSGTSGHPSTDTQYF. CDR3 bases: TGTGCCAGTAGTGGGACTAGCGGCCATCCTAGCACAGATACGCAGTATTTT.

This clone was recorded once. At one end, the junction sequence differs from germline, possibly due to a read error. The V call is TRBV29-1, the J call TRBJ1-6, with D tentatively TRBD1 (5 bases). The CDR3 is 8 amino acids. CDR1 is SQVTM and CDR2 is ANQGSEA in the germline V gene. The CDR3 here is CSVEGGYF. The DNA for the CDR3 is TGCAGCGTTGAAGGGGGCTACTTT.